The entry below gives a single T cell receptor beta chain sequence along with its context. Its cognate antigen is unknown. V lost 5 bases and J 7 bases, leaving 12 bases between the germline ends. This CDR3 spans 13 amino acids. Germline V gene sequence: CDR1 LGHNA, CDR2 YSLEER. These data originate in a study of OX40 agonist ivuxolimab in advanced cancers. Overall study context: Patients were dosed intravenously with ivuxolimab at 0.01 to 10 mg/kg every 2 weeks.

Whole-study findings and limits: CD4+ T cells averaged fewer expanded clones than CD8+ T cells.

Data came from immunoSEQ multiplex PCR; TCRdb stores just in-frame clones and leaves some out. The profile shows about 39,000 clones, about 93% of them singletons. Here the sequenced sample was CD4+ or CD8+ T cells sorted from blood, taken in a trial of the OX40 agonist ivuxolimab. This clonotype was sampled from an adult with an advanced solid tumor such as melanoma, head and neck, liver or kidney cancer. V is TRBV4-3 and J is TRBJ2-1; weak D call: TRBD1 (5 bases). CDR3 sequence reads: CASSSAGKNEQFF. In DNA form, the CDR3 reads TGCGCCAGCAGCTCGGCAGGGAAGAATGAGCAGTTCTTC.